This TCR beta chain was identified in a study of cytomegalovirus exposure and HLA in healthy donors. PCR involved 60 Vbeta and 13 Jbeta primers. Sequencing was performed with immunoSEQ multiplex PCR; in TCRdb, only in-frame clones are kept and a portion is missing. The data hold 180,000 or so clones, with roughly a tenth observed a single time. Whereas donors were nominally healthy upon sampling, unrecorded immune exposures were probable. V was cut by 0 bases and J by 0 bases, with 10 bases left in between. CDR3 size: 17 residues. Germline values: CDR1 SGHKS, CDR2 YYEKEE (reference sequence). This receptor was taken from a young woman in good health and CMV-seropositive. The V and J genes are TRBV5-5 and TRBJ2-6; a weak D match, TRBD1 (6 bases). The specimen was PBMCs. CDR3 nucleotide sequence: TGTGCCAGCAGCTTGGGACAGGCAAGCTCTGGGGCCAACGTCCTGACTTTC. It translates to CASSLGQASSGANVLTF. Combining the CDR3 with reference TRBV5-5 and TRBJ2-6 gives the whole variable domain DAGVTQSPTHLIKTRGQQVTLRCSPISGHKSVSWYQQVLGQGPQFIFQYYEKEERGRGNFPDRFSARQFPNYSSELNVNALLLGDSALYLCASSLGQASSGANVLTFGAGSRLTVL.